One sample yielded the 25 T cell receptor beta chains listed below, sequenced in a study of CD8 T cells in Susac syndrome. The RNA, about 0.5 to 1 ug, was put through reverse transcription using random hexamers. Via MiXCR, TCRdb re-called the immunoSEQ multiplex PCR reads, giving one row per CDR3 protein. The table has 330,000 or so distinct CDR3 sequences, 89% seen once. The sample was CD8+ T cells from PBMCs. The receptor source for this set is a human donor with multiple sclerosis.

The chain couples TRBV7-8 to TRBJ1-4; possible D gene TRBD1, 6 bases. V lost 0 bases, J lost 8 bases, and 16 bases lay in between. This CDR3 has 16 residues. The germline gives CDR1 SGHVS, CDR2 FQNEAQ. As DNA, the CDR3 is TGTGCCAGCAGCTTAGCGGTTGGGGGGCAGGGGGAAAAACTGTTTTTT. Protein: CASSLAVGGQGEKLFF.

V gene TRBV5-1 combines with J gene TRBJ2-1; a possible D gene is TRBD1 (6 bases). The V end lost 5 bases, the J end lost 0 bases, and 12 bases lay between the germline ends. The CDR3 has 15 residues. Germline V CDR1 and CDR2: SGHRS, YFSETQ. CDR3 residues: CASREGTSSYNEQFF. The CDR3 DNA reads TGCGCCAGCAGAGAGGGGACAAGCTCCTACAATGAGCAGTTCTTC.

The chain is built from TRBV21-1 and TRBJ2-1; the table gives TRBD1 as D, unverified against the DNA. TRBV21-1 is given as a pseudogene. The CDR3 has 16 residues. Here the CDR3 reads CASSHEGGGSYNEQFF. In nucleotides, the CDR3 is TGTGCCAGCAGCCACGAGGGGGGGGGCTCCTACAATGAGCAGTTCTTC.

In DNA, the CDR3 is TGCAGTGCTAGAGATCCTGCATATAACTATGGCTACACCTTC. Translation gives CSARDPAYNYGYTF. The J gene is TRBJ1-2, the V gene TRBV20-1; D ambiguous. The CDR3 is 14 residues long. Trimming removed 0 bases at V and 1 base at J, with 9 bases between. CDR1 and CDR2 (germline): DFQATT, SNEGSKA (reference sequence).

The rearrangement uses TRBV6-5 and TRBJ2-5, with TRBD2 matching 11 bases. CDR1 is MNHEY and CDR2 is SVGAGI in the germline V gene. Trimming took 2 bases from V and 3 from J; bases not matched to a gene: 5. This CDR3 has 16 residues. CDR3 loop: CASSYHSGGAEETQYF. The DNA of the CDR3 is TGTGCCAGCAGTTACCATAGCGGGGGGGCGGAAGAGACCCAGTACTTC.

This chain connects TRBV4-3 to TRBJ1-2, with D tentatively TRBD1 (5 bases). Trimming removed 0 bases from V and 4 bases from J, with 12 bases in between. This CDR3 is 15 amino acids long. Germline values: CDR1 LGHNA, CDR2 YSLEER. The CDR3 DNA reads as TGCGCCAGCAGCCAAGATCGGTCGGGGGTCTATGGCTACACCTTC. Translation: CASSQDRSGVYGYTF.

This chain connects TRBV19 to TRBJ2-1; TRBD2 aligns across 10 bases. Trimming cost V 7 bases and J 7 bases; bases outside gene matches: 7. CDR3 size: 14 residues. The germline V gene encodes CDR1 LNHDA and CDR2 SQIVND (reference sequence). In DNA, the CDR3 is TGTGCCAGTACTCCAGTAGCGGGGGGTAATGAGCAGTTCTTC. This sequence encodes CASTPVAGGNEQFF.

This sequence joins TRBV9 and TRBJ2-2; D remains ambiguous. Germline CDR1 SGDLS, CDR2 YYNGEE. Between the trimmed V and J ends, which lost 1 base and 7 bases, there was a span of 5 bases. The length of the CDR3 is 12 residues. CDR3 bases: TGTGCCAGCAGCGTATTTGACGGGGAGCTGTTTTTT. Translating gives CASSVFDGELFF.

CDR3 region: CASSPFDNYQPQHF. The CDR3 DNA follows: TGTGCCAGCAGCCCCTTCGATAACTATCAGCCCCAGCATTTT. This chain uses TRBV7-2 with TRBJ1-5; D not certain. This CDR3 has 14 residues. The V end was cut by 5 bases, the J end by 5 bases, with 13 bases between. Germline CDR1 SGHTA, CDR2 FQGNSA.

The chain recombines TRBV5-6 with TRBJ2-7, with TRBD1 matching over 9 bases. CDR1 and CDR2 (germline): SGHDT, YYEEEE. Trimming removed 4 bases from V and 1 base from J; junction bases left unmatched: 9. This CDR3 contains 16 residues. The CDR3 spells CASSKGQGILSYEQYF. CDR3 sequence (DNA): TGTGCCAGCAGCAAGGGACAGGGCATCCTATCCTACGAGCAGTACTTC.

This clonotype has only one observation. The CDR3 DNA reads TGTGCCAGCAGCGATCTAGCGGGGGCGTACAATGAGCAGTTCTTC. This gives the protein CASSDLAGAYNEQFF. The chain carries TRBV5-5 and TRBJ2-1; TRBD2 agrees at 10 bases. This CDR3 contains 15 residues. V gave up 4 bases and J gave up 4 bases; unmatched junction bases: 5. Looked up from germline, CDR1 is SGHKS and CDR2 is YYEKEE (reference sequence). The full variable domain, with the rest looked up from reference TRBV5-5 and TRBJ2-1, is DAGVTQSPTHLIKTRGQQVTLRCSPISGHKSVSWYQQVLGQGPQFIFQYYEKEERGRGNFPDRFSARQFPNYSSELNVNALLLGDSALYLCASSDLAGAYNEQFFGPGTRLTVL.

The chain combines TRBV7-9 with TRBJ2-7, with 8 bases matching TRBD1. The CDR3 extends over 15 amino acids. Germline V lookup: CDR1 SEHNR, CDR2 FQNEAQ (reference sequence). J gave up 2 bases and V 3 bases, and 6 bases lay outside the gene matches. The CDR3 nucleotides read TGTGCCAGCAGCTTTTCAGGGGGCGCGGCCTACGAGCAGTACTTC. Translated: CASSFSGGAAYEQYF. The full variable domain, with the rest looked up from reference TRBV7-9 and TRBJ2-7, is DTGVSQNPRHKITKRGQNVTFRCDPISEHNRLYWYRQTLGQGPEFLTYFQNEAQLEKSRLLSDRFSAERPKGSFSTLEIQRTEQGDSAMYLCASSFSGGAAYEQYFGPGTRLTVT.

The chain's CDR3 is CASSSEGAYEQYF. CDR3 in DNA: TGTGCCAGCAGCTCGGAGGGGGCCTACGAGCAGTACTTC. The rearrangement links TRBV28 to TRBJ2-7; D may match TRBD1 or TRBD2 (6 bases each). Germline CDR1 is MDHEN and CDR2 is SYDVKM. The CDR3 loop spans 13 amino acids. V was cut by 6 bases and J by 2 bases, with 11 bases left in between.

The rearrangement joins TRBV5-6 to TRBJ2-7; D might be TRBD1 (6 bases). The V and J ends lost 7 bases and 0 bases respectively, with 17 bases between them. CDR1 SGHDT and CDR2 YYEEEE come from the germline V gene. The CDR3 extends over 15 amino acids. CDR3 sequence (DNA): TGTGCCAGCGGGTGGTTTACAGGGAGCTCCTACGAGCAGTACTTC. It is translated as CASGWFTGSSYEQYF.

This clonotype was detected a few times. CDR3 protein: CASSPLAYEQYF. CDR3 nucleotides: TGTGCCAGCTCTCCACTTGCCTACGAGCAGTACTTC. The genes are TRBV7-9 and TRBJ2-7; D is unresolved. In germline, CDR1 is SEHNR, CDR2 FQNEAQ (reference sequence). V was pared by 8 bases and J by 2 bases, with 10 bases between. The CDR3 has 12 amino acids.

CDR3 bases: TGTGCCAGCAGTTTCCGAGGGGGCGCAGCCCACGAGCAGTACTTC. Translated: CASSFRGGAAHEQYF. The rearrangement joins TRBV27 to TRBJ2-7; 7 positions agree with TRBD1. Germline trimming cut 3 bases from V and 5 bases from J; bases unmatched to any gene: 10. Germline V gene data show CDR1 as MNHEY and CDR2 as SMNVEV (reference sequence). The CDR3 has 15 residues.

This clonotype was detected only a few times. This chain connects TRBV7-2 to TRBJ2-7; 9 bases are shared with TRBD2. The CDR3 extends over 18 amino acids. Germline-derived CDR1 and CDR2 are SGHTA and FQGNSA. Losses at the gene ends were 5 bases for V and 0 bases for J; bases not matched to a gene: 14. CDR3 protein: CASSPRVAGVLSSYEQYF. DNA of the CDR3: TGTGCCAGCAGCCCCCGGGTAGCGGGGGTCCTGAGCTCCTACGAGCAGTACTTC. Based on the CDR3 plus reference TRBV7-2 and TRBJ2-7, the full variable domain is GAGVSQSPSNKVTEKGKDVELRCDPISGHTALYWYRQSLGQGLEFLIYFQGNSAPDKSGLPSDRFSAERTGGSVSTLTIQRTQQEDSAVYLCASSPRVAGVLSSYEQYFGPGTRLTVT.

V usage is TRBV7-9 and J usage is TRBJ2-7, with TRBD2 matching over 8 bases. The V and J ends lost 1 base and 3 bases, in that order; junction bases with no gene match: 2. CDR3 size: 14 residues. CDR1 and CDR2 (germline): SEHNR, FQNEAQ (reference sequence). The CDR3 reads CASSLGLAIYEQYF. CDR3 in DNA: TGTGCCAGCAGCTTAGGACTAGCGATCTACGAGCAGTACTTC.

The chain employs TRBV5-1 and TRBJ1-1; 7 bases fit TRBD1. V lost 4 bases to trimming and J lost 6 bases; unmatched junction nucleotides: 15. The CDR3 runs to 16 residues. Germline V gives CDR1 SGHRS, CDR2 YFSETQ. The chain's CDR3 is CASSPEIGGLDPEAFF. As DNA, the CDR3 is TGCGCCAGCAGCCCGGAGATAGGGGGCCTTGATCCTGAAGCTTTCTTT. The full variable domain, with the rest looked up from reference TRBV5-1 and TRBJ1-1, is KAGVTQTPRYLIKTRGQQVTLSCSPISGHRSVSWYQQTPGQGLQFLFEYFSETQRNKGNFPGRFSGRQFSNSRSEMNVSTLELGDSALYLCASSPEIGGLDPEAFFGQGTRLTVV.

J is TRBJ2-7 and V is TRBV7-9, with D perhaps TRBD1 (6 bases). This CDR3 comprises 16 residues. V dropped 1 base and J dropped 4 bases, with 17 bases sitting between them. Per germline, CDR1 SEHNR and CDR2 FQNEAQ (reference sequence). The CDR3 DNA reads as TGTGCCAGCAGCTTAGTGGCAGGGGCAATTTCGTACGAGCAGTACTTC. This translates into CASSLVAGAISYEQYF.

The chain joins TRBV29-1 to TRBJ2-3; tentative D call: TRBD1 (6 bases). The germline CDR1 and CDR2 sequences are SQVTM and ANQGSEA. The CDR3 loop spans 14 amino acids. The CDR3 sequence is CIHSVFRGRDTQYF. CDR3 nucleotide sequence: TGCATCCACTCCGTGTTCAGGGGTAGGGATACGCAGTATTTT.

The V call is TRBV2, the J call TRBJ2-1, with D possibly TRBD1 on 6 matching bases. Germline values: CDR1 SNHLY, CDR2 FYNNEI. Trimming pared 6 bases from V and 7 bases from J, leaving 13 bases between. The CDR3 spans 13 residues. The CDR3, as DNA: TGTGCCAGCAGCGCCACCCAGGGGAATGAGCAGTTCTTC. Translated, it gives CASSATQGNEQFF.

This clonotype occurred once. The CDR3: CASSSGREQFF. The CDR3 nucleotides read TGTGCCAGTAGTAGCGGGAGGGAGCAGTTCTTC. The J gene is TRBJ2-1, the V gene TRBV19; 8 positions match TRBD2. CDR1 is LNHDA and CDR2 is SQIVND in the germline V gene (reference sequence). V gave up 4 bases and J gave up 10 bases; unmatched junction bases: 0. The CDR3 has 11 residues.

This chain uses TRBV7-6 with TRBJ2-2, with 10 positions matching TRBD2. This CDR3 contains 16 residues. V gave up 2 bases and J gave up 5 bases; unmatched junction bases: 5. The germline V gene has CDR1 SGHVS and CDR2 FNYEAQ. The chain's CDR3 is CASSLYSSGGTGELFF. CDR3 nucleotide sequence: TGTGCCAGCAGCTTATACTCTAGCGGGGGAACCGGGGAGCTGTTTTTT.

The gene calls are TRBV2 and TRBJ1-1; D remains ambiguous. V lost 4 bases, J lost 0 bases, and 9 bases lay in between. This CDR3 contains 14 residues. CDR1 is SNHLY, CDR2 FYNNEI, per germline. This CDR3 is CASSGGWVNTEAFF. The CDR3 DNA sequence: TGTGCCAGCAGTGGGGGATGGGTGAACACTGAAGCTTTCTTT. Complete variable domain (other parts from reference TRBV2 and TRBJ1-1): EPEVTQTPSHQVTQMGQEVILRCVPISNHLYFYWYRQILGQKVEFLVSFYNNEISEKSEIFDDQFSVERPDGSNFTLKIRSTKLEDSAMYFCASSGGWVNTEAFFGQGTRLTVV.